The 19 T cell receptor beta chains below all came from one sample that was sequenced in a study of prognosis after radiotherapy for stage I lung cancer. It was by two-round multiplex PCR that TCR beta CDR3 was amplified from genomic DNA. It was primers specific to each TRBV and TRBJ gene that first-round PCR used. One entry per CDR3 protein results from TCRdb running MiXCR on the multiplex PCR reads. The sample lists around 19,000 distinct CDR3 sequences; around 52% were seen once. The input for sequencing was PBMCs, taken before or after stereotactic body radiation therapy (not recorded which). These receptors all come from a donor aged 50 or older with non-small cell lung cancer.

A remark on this clonotype: The junction does not match germline at one end; this may be a read error. The V call is TRBV27, the J call TRBJ2-3; D perhaps matches TRBD1 (6 bases). The CDR3 loop spans 10 amino acids. The germline gives CDR1 MNHEY, CDR2 SMNVEV (reference sequence). The CDR3: CADRIIYAVF. CDR3 nucleotide sequence: TGTGCAGACAGGATCATATACGCAGTATTT.

This clonotype was counted many times. This chain joins TRBV24-1 and TRBJ2-5; TRBD2 matches at 10 bases. This CDR3 spans 14 amino acids. V dropped 8 bases and J dropped 3; count of bases not matched to a gene: 5. Germline V lookup: CDR1 KGHDR, CDR2 SFDVKD. The CDR3 DNA reads as TGTGCCACCACGGGCACTAGCGGGGAAGAGACCCAGTACTTC. This codes for CATTGTSGEETQYF.

A word on this clonotype: This probably arose from a read error, given a far larger clone one base away. The chain is built from TRBV19 and TRBJ2-4; perhaps TRBD2 as D (5 bases). The germline V gene has CDR1 LNHDA and CDR2 SQIVND (reference sequence). The CDR3 extends over 14 amino acids. Trimming shortened V by 4 bases and J by 13 bases, and 20 bases separated the two germline ends. CDR3 sequence reads: CASSRRLDYNEQYF. The CDR3 DNA reads TGTGCCAGTAGTAGGCGACTCGACTACAATGAGCAGTACTTC.

This clonotype occurred many times. The gene calls are TRBV20-1 and TRBJ1-1; tentative D call: TRBD1 (6 bases). This CDR3 spans 13 amino acids. V gave up 5 bases and J gave up 5 bases, with 15 bases separating them. Germline CDR1 reads DFQATT; CDR2 reads SNEGSKA (reference sequence). The CDR3 nucleotides are TGCAGTGCTGCGAGGGGGGGGGATACTGAAGCTTTCTTT. Translating gives CSAARGGDTEAFF.

The V call is TRBV7-8, the J call TRBJ1-2; no definite D call. Looked up from germline, CDR1 is SGHVS and CDR2 is FQNEAQ. V was clipped by 5 bases and J by 0 bases, with 10 bases between them. There are 14 residues in the CDR3. The CDR3 DNA is TGTGCCAGCAGCCGTGACATAGCTAACTATGGCTACACCTTC. Translated: CASSRDIANYGYTF. Combining the CDR3 with reference TRBV7-8 and TRBJ1-2 gives the whole variable domain GAGVSQSPRYKVAKRGQDVALRCDPISGHVSLFWYQQALGQGPEFLTYFQNEAQLDKSGLPSDRFFAERPEGSVSTLKIQRTQQEDSAVYLCASSRDIANYGYTFGSGTRLTVV.

In its sample, this clonotype is medium-sized. The V gene is TRBV4-1, the J gene TRBJ1-6; a weak D match, TRBD1 (5 bases). CDR3 length: 16 residues. V lost 0 bases to trimming and J lost 10 bases, with 16 bases between them. In germline, CDR1 is MGHRA, CDR2 YSYEKL. The CDR3 loop is CASSQDPAGWGSPLHF. CDR3 in DNA: TGCGCCAGCAGCCAAGATCCGGCAGGGTGGGGATCACCCCTCCACTTT.

There are a few counts of this clonotype. This sequence joins TRBV6-1 and TRBJ2-7; D is undetermined. The CDR3 totals 12 residues. Germline V gene data show CDR1 as MNHNS and CDR2 as SASEGT. V was trimmed by 7 bases and J by 0 bases, leaving 7 bases between them. CDR3 residues: CASNGNSYEQYF. The CDR3 DNA sequence: TGTGCCAGCAATGGCAACTCCTACGAGCAGTACTTC.

Note on this clonotype: Mismatch with germline at one junction end may stem from a read error. This rearrangement joins TRBV6-5 to TRBJ2-3; the match to TRBD2 covers 7 bases. This CDR3 contains 16 residues. Germline V gives CDR1 MNHEY, CDR2 SVGAGI. CDR3 nucleotide sequence: TGTGCCAGCAGTTACGGAGGCGGGAGTGCCCCAGATACGCAGTACTTT. Its protein product is CASSYGGGSAPDTQYF.

This clonotype was seen only once. This chain joins TRBV11-2 and TRBJ2-3; TRBD2 aligns across 11 bases. Germline V CDR1 and CDR2: SGHAT, FQNNGV. The CDR3 is 17 amino acids. The V gene end was trimmed by 5 bases and the J gene end by 6 bases; junction bases not matched to a gene: 13. CDR3 sequence: CASSPSISGGARDTQYF. CDR3 nucleotides: TGTGCCAGCAGCCCCTCCATTAGCGGGGGGGCCAGGGATACGCAGTATTTT.

This clonotype was recorded many times. The chain recombines TRBV10-2 with TRBJ1-5, with D hard to call. Germline V CDR1 and CDR2: WSHSY, SAAADI. This CDR3 comprises 14 residues. Trimming removed 7 bases at V and 0 bases at J, with 10 bases between. CDR3 residues: CASKLTDSNQPQHF. CDR3 in DNA: TGCGCCAGCAAATTGACGGATAGCAATCAGCCCCAGCATTTT.

V usage is TRBV19 and J usage is TRBJ1-5, with a possible D match to TRBD1 (6 bases). The germline V and J ends were trimmed by 9 bases and 6 bases, with 18 bases remaining between them. The germline CDR1 and CDR2 sequences are LNHDA and SQIVND (reference sequence). The CDR3 covers 14 residues. CDR3 amino acids: CARSVHGGGQPQHF. In nucleotides, the CDR3 is TGTGCCAGAAGTGTACATGGAGGGGGTCAGCCCCAGCATTTT.

A remark on this clonotype: A single base separates this from a much larger clone, so it may be a read error. The chain has TRBV10-3 and TRBJ1-1; unclear D gene. Trimming removed 4 bases from V and 1 base from J, with 10 bases in between. CDR1 is ENHRY, CDR2 SYGVKD, per germline. The CDR3 is 14 amino acids. CDR3 loop: CAISGRKENTEAFF. In DNA, the CDR3 is TGTGCCATCAGTGGTCGGAAAGAGAACACTGAAGCTTTCTTT.

This clonotype is medium-sized within its sample. CDR3 loop: CASSSPWVSYEQYF. The CDR3 DNA sequence: TGTGCCAGCAGTTCCCCCTGGGTGTCCTACGAGCAGTACTTC. V is TRBV12-3 or TRBV12-4 and J is TRBJ2-7, with D uncertain. V was cut by 4 bases and J by 1 base, with 11 bases left in between. The CDR3 extends over 14 amino acids.

This chain joins TRBV6-2 or TRBV6-3 and TRBJ1-2; D not resolved. CDR1 is MNHEY and CDR2 is SVGEGT in the germline V gene. V gave up 6 bases and J gave up 7 bases, with 12 bases separating them. This CDR3 has 12 amino acids. CDR3 DNA sequence: TGTGCCAGCAGCTTAACCGCAGGTGGCTACACCTTC. Its protein is CASSLTAGGYTF.

The V and J genes are TRBV6-9 and TRBJ2-7; 7 nucleotides agree with TRBD1. With 4 bases clipped from V and 4 bases from J, the junction kept 7 bases outside the gene matches. The CDR3 contains 14 residues. Germline V lookup: CDR1 MNHGY, CDR2 SVAAGI. CDR3 loop: CASSSGTAFYEQYF. In DNA, the CDR3 is TGTGCCAGCAGTTCCGGGACAGCGTTTTACGAGCAGTACTTC.

In this sample, this clonotype turned up many times. The chain recombines TRBV28 with TRBJ2-2; weak D call: TRBD1 (5 bases). The length of the CDR3 is 15 residues. Per the germline V gene, CDR1 is MDHEN and CDR2 is SYDVKM. Trimming pared 6 bases from V and 1 base from J, leaving 12 bases between. For the CDR3, the DNA is TGTGCCAGCAGGCTGACAGAGCTGAACACCGGGGAGCTGTTTTTT. Encoded protein: CASRLTELNTGELFF.

This clonotype has at least ten counts. This chain's CDR3 is CATTGTGLETQYF. CDR3 in DNA: TGTGCCACCACCGGGACAGGGTTGGAGACCCAGTACTTC. The V gene is TRBV2, the J gene TRBJ2-5, with 9 bases aligning to TRBD1. Trimming took 10 bases from V and 5 from J; bases not matched to a gene: 8. Germline CDR1 is SNHLY and CDR2 is FYNNEI. This CDR3 contains 13 residues.

The chain has TRBV27 and TRBJ2-3; D may be TRBD1 (6 bases). V lost 2 bases to trimming and J lost 0 bases, with 12 bases between them. The CDR3 is 16 amino acids. Germline CDR1 reads MNHEY; CDR2 reads SMNVEV (reference sequence). Here the CDR3 DNA reads TGTGCCAGCAGTTTAAGGACAGCGCCTAGCACAGATACGCAGTATTTT. It yields the protein CASSLRTAPSTDTQYF.

This clonotype is classed as medium-sized. The chain joins TRBV19 to TRBJ2-7; D possibly corresponds to TRBD2 (7 bases). V lost 2 bases, J lost 5 bases, and 16 bases lay in between. This CDR3 has 15 amino acids. CDR1 and CDR2 (germline): LNHDA, SQIVND (reference sequence). CDR3 in amino acids: CASSILREGVHEQYF. In nucleotides, the CDR3 is TGTGCCAGTAGTATACTGAGGGAGGGGGTTCACGAGCAGTACTTC.